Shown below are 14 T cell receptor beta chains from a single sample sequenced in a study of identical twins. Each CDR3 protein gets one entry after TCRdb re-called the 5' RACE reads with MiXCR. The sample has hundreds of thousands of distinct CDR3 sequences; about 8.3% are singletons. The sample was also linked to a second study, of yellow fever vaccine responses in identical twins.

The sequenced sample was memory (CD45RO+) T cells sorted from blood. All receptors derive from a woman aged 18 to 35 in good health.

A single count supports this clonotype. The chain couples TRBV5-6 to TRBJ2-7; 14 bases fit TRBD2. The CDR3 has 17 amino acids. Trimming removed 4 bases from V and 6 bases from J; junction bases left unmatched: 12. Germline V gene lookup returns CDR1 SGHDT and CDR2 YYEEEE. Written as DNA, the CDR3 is TGTGCCAGCAGCCGCGGGACTAGCGGGAGTTTAAGGAGCGAGCAGTACTTC. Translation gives CASSRGTSGSLRSEQYF. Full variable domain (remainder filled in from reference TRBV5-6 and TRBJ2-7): DAGVTQSPTHLIKTRGQQVTLRCSPKSGHDTVSWYQQALGQGPQFIFQYYEEEERQRGNFPDRFSGHQFPNYSSELNVNALLLGDSALYLCASSRGTSGSLRSEQYFGPGTRLTVT.

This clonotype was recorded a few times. CDR3 DNA sequence: TGTGCCAGCAGCTTAGGCAGAAGTGGGCTAGCGGGGAGAAAGAGCTCTGGGGCCAACGTCCTGACTTTC. Encoded protein: CASSLGRSGLAGRKSSGANVLTF. The V call is TRBV13, the J call TRBJ2-6, with TRBD2 matching over 9 bases. This CDR3 comprises 23 residues. Germline CDR1 PRHDT, CDR2 FYEKMQ (reference sequence). The V segment lost 0 bases and the J segment 0 bases; nucleotides outside the gene matches: 18.

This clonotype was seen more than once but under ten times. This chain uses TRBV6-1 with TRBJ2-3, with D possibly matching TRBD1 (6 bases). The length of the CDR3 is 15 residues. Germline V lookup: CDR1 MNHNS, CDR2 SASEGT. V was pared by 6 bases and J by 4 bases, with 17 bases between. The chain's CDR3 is CASREATGSPDTQYF. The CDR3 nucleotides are TGTGCCAGCAGGGAGGCTACAGGGAGTCCAGATACGCAGTATTTT.

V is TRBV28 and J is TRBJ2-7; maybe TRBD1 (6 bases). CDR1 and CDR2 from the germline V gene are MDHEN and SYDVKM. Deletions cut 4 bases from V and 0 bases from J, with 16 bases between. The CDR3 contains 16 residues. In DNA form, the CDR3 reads TGTGCCAGCAGTTCCATTACAGGGATGGTCTCCTACGAGCAGTACTTC. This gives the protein CASSSITGMVSYEQYF.

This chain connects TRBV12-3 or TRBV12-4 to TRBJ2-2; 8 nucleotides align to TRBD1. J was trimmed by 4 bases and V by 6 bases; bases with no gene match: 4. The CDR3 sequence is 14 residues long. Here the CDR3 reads CASRTGAVTGELFF. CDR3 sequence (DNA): TGTGCCAGCAGGACAGGGGCGGTCACCGGGGAGCTGTTTTTT.

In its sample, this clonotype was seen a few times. CDR3 region: CSARVQRRAGYGYTF. CDR3 sequence (DNA): TGCAGTGCTAGAGTCCAACGACGCGCGGGCTATGGCTACACCTTC. This chain joins TRBV20-1 and TRBJ1-2; D is uncertain. Germline assignment: CDR1 DFQATT and CDR2 SNEGSKA (reference sequence). Trimming stripped 1 base from V and 4 bases from J, with 16 bases between. The CDR3 is 15 amino acids.

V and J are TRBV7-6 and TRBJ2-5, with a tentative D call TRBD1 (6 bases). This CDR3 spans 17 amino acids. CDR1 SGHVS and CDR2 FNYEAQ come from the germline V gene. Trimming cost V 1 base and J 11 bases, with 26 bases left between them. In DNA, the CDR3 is TGTGCCAGCAGCTTAGTTGGTCTGGACAGTACCCAAGGCGGGCAGTACTTC. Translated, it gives CASSLVGLDSTQGGQYF.

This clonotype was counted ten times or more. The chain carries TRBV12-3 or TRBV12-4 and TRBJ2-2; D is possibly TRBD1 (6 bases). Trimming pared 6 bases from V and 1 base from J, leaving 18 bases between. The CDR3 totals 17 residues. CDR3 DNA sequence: TGTGCCAGCAGCGATCCGGGACACATGATGAACACCGGGGAGCTGTTTTTT. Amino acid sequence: CASSDPGHMMNTGELFF.

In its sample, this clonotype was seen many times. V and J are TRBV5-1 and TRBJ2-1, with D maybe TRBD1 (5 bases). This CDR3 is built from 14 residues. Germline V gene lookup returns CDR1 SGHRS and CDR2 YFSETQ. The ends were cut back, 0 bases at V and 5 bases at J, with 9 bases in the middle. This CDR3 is CASSLGGADNEQFF. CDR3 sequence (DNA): TGCGCCAGCAGCTTGGGGGGCGCAGACAATGAGCAGTTCTTC.

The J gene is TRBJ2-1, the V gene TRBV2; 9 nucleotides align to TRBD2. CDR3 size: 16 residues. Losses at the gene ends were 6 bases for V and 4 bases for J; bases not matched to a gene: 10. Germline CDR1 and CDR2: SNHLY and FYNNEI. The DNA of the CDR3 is TGTGCCAGCAGGGCACAGACTAGCGGACTATACAATGAGCAGTTCTTC. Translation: CASRAQTSGLYNEQFF.

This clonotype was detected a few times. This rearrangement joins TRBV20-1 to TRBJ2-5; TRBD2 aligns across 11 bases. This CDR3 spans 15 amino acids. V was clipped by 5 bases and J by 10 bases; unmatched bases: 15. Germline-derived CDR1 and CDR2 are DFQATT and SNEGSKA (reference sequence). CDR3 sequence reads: CSAPLHSGGAGFQYF. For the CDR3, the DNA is TGCAGTGCTCCACTCCATAGCGGGGGGGCTGGGTTCCAGTACTTC.

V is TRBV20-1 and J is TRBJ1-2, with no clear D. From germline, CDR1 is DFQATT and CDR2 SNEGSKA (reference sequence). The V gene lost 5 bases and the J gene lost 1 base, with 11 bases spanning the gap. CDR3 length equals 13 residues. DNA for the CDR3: TGCAGTGCTGTCAATGCAGTTAACTATGGCTACACCTTC. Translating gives CSAVNAVNYGYTF.

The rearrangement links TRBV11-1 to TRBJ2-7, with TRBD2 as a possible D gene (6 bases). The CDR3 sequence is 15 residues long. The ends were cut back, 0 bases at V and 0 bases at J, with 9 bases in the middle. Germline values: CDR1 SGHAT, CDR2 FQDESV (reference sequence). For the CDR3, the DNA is TGTGCCAGCAGCTTAGCAAATAGCGGCTCCTACGAGCAGTACTTC. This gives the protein CASSLANSGSYEQYF.

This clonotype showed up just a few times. CDR3 DNA: TGTGCCAGCAGCCCCTCCGGCGGGGGTAGCAATCAGCCCCAGCATTTT. It translates to CASSPSGGGSNQPQHF. V is TRBV7-8 and J is TRBJ1-5; a possible D gene is TRBD1 (5 bases). V lost 5 bases and J 0 bases, leaving 14 bases between the germline ends. CDR3 size: 16 residues. Germline CDR1 and CDR2: SGHVS and FQNEAQ.